These 7 T cell receptor beta chains were all obtained from the same sample, sequenced in a study of radiation and T cells in renal cell carcinoma. Repertoires were generated with immunoSEQ multiplex PCR, while TCRdb's copy carries only in-frame clones and drops some. The data show 150,000 or so clones, with around 78% seen just once and approximately 20% held by the top ten. Time point meaning: baseline pretreatment blood. Treatment given: 15 Gy SBRT to primary tumor, nephrectomy 4 weeks later. The source was blood, collected from a patient whose treatment included radiotherapy and nephrectomy. The source of these receptors is a woman between 45 and 60 years old with renal cell carcinoma.

This clone was counted only a few times. The rearrangement links TRBV10-3 to TRBJ1-2; no definite D call. Germline V lookup: CDR1 ENHRY, CDR2 SYGVKD. The V end lost 4 bases, the J end lost 5 bases, and 8 bases lay between the germline ends. This CDR3 has 12 residues. In DNA form, the CDR3 reads TGTGCCATCAGTGCCGGAGGGTATGGCTACACCTTC. Protein product: CAISAGGYGYTF.

The rearrangement joins TRBV5-1 to TRBJ2-1; 10 bases are shared with TRBD2. This CDR3 has 15 residues. The germline gives CDR1 SGHRS, CDR2 YFSETQ. V lost 4 bases and J lost 5; bases outside the gene matches: 6. The CDR3 spells CASSTGLARHNEQFF. The CDR3, as DNA: TGCGCCAGCAGCACGGGACTAGCGAGACACAATGAGCAGTTCTTC.

V is TRBV7-2 and J is TRBJ1-2; D gene ambiguous. Germline-derived CDR1 and CDR2 are SGHTA and FQGNSA. CDR3 length: 13 residues. Deletions cut 1 base from V and 5 bases from J, with 8 bases between. The CDR3 DNA follows: TGTGCCAGCAGCTTAGTAGGGTCGTATGGCTACACCTTC. It translates to CASSLVGSYGYTF.

This chain joins TRBV7-2 and TRBJ1-5, with D tentatively TRBD1 (5 bases). CDR3 length: 13 amino acids. Trimming took 8 bases from V and 7 from J, leaving 15 bases between them. In germline, CDR1 is SGHTA, CDR2 FQGNSA. CDR3 coding DNA: TGTGCCAGCGGGACCCCCGGGGTGCAGCCCCAGCATTTT. Protein sequence: CASGTPGVQPQHF.

The J gene is TRBJ1-2, the V gene TRBV23-1; D may be TRBD1 (6 bases). TRBV23-1 is marked as an open reading frame, function uncertain. The V gene lost 2 bases and the J gene lost 8 bases, with 12 bases spanning the gap. The CDR3 has 13 residues. CDR3 nucleotides: TGCGCCAGCAGTCAACCCCGACAGGAAGGCTACACCTTC. Protein sequence: CASSQPRQEGYTF.

The genes are TRBV5-6 and TRBJ2-1, with 7 nucleotides matching TRBD1. The CDR3 contains 13 residues. The germline gives CDR1 SGHDT, CDR2 YYEEEE. V dropped 4 bases and J dropped 9; count of bases not matched to a gene: 7. Here the CDR3 reads CASSGYRGGEQFF. CDR3 coding DNA: TGTGCCAGCAGCGGATACAGGGGCGGTGAGCAGTTCTTC.

The chain has TRBV11-2 and TRBJ2-5; D call uncertain. Trimming removed 1 base from V and 5 bases from J, with 11 bases in between. CDR1 and CDR2 from the germline V gene are SGHAT and FQNNGV. The CDR3 runs to 14 residues. The CDR3 region is CASSLVPETETQYF. The CDR3 coding sequence is TGTGCCAGCAGCTTAGTTCCGGAGACGGAGACCCAGTACTTC.